The TCR beta chain described here comes from a study of T-cell memory formation after mild COVID-19. As for the study in general: Most TCR clusters belonged to a single donor.

TCRalpha and TCRbeta libraries used 5'RACE with constant-segment primers and UMIs. TCRdb ran MiXCR on the 5' RACE reads and lists one entry per CDR3 protein. The data contain about 560,000 distinct CDR3 sequences, 20% to 25% of them singletons. CDR3 size: 11 residues. The germline V gene encodes CDR1 MNHNY and CDR2 SVGAGI (reference sequence). J lost 6 bases, V lost 8 bases, and 2 bases had no gene match. Findings of the study overall: Contracting clones from day 15 to 85 showed balanced CD4/CD8; later expanders favored CD4+. Researchers could not confirm that second-wave clones peaking on day 37 targeted SARS-CoV-2.

This clonotype was picked up a small number of times. Its specificity is unknown. Sequenced material: PBMCs or a T cell subset sorted from them (not recorded which). This sequence was found in an adult woman who had mild COVID-19 (a few samples of this study predate the infection). Cell type and time point are not known. The V and J genes are TRBV6-6 and TRBJ2-3; TRBD2 agrees at 7 bases. The CDR3 sequence: CASGTMDTQYF. In DNA form, the CDR3 reads TGTGCCAGCGGGACTATGGATACGCAGTATTTT.